Each of the 4 T cell receptor beta chains below was sequenced from the same sample in a study of PD-1 blockade in classical Hodgkin lymphoma. Sequencing used immunoSEQ multiplex PCR; TCRdb keeps in-frame clones, though not all of them. The repertoire holds some 43,000 clones, with 86% as singletons. Every patient experienced relapse after autologous stem cell transplantation, and brentuximab vedotin exposure varied. The sequencing here drew on peripheral blood mononuclear cells (PBMCs), taken before the second cycle of nivolumab. These TCRs come from a human donor with classical Hodgkin lymphoma.

V is TRBV21-1 and J is TRBJ2-1. TRBV21-1 is labeled a pseudogene. This CDR3 spans 16 amino acids. The CDR3 is CASSKDGSGPSNEQFF. DNA of the CDR3: TGTGCCAGCAGCAAAGACGGTTCGGGGCCTTCCAATGAGCAGTTCTTC.

This CDR3 reads CASSLPLRGTNEQFF. As DNA, the CDR3 is TGTGCCAGCTCACTTCCCTTACGGGGCACCAATGAGCAGTTCTTC. The genes are TRBV18 and TRBJ2-1, with D possibly called TRBD1 or TRBD2 (5 bases each). V was clipped by 4 bases and J by 6 bases, with 16 bases between them. Germline V gives CDR1 KGHSH, CDR2 LQKENI. CDR3 length: 15 residues.

V is TRBV6-1 and J is TRBJ1-4; 7 nucleotides match TRBD1. Germline CDR1 is MNHNS and CDR2 is SASEGT. V was pared by 2 bases and J by 8 bases, with 8 bases of the junction left unmatched. This CDR3 spans 15 amino acids. This CDR3 is CASSEMRGTAEKLFF. The CDR3 coding sequence is TGTGCCAGCAGTGAAATGAGAGGGACAGCAGAAAAACTGTTTTTT.

The CDR3 is CASSLVIQGWNTEAFF. CDR3 nucleotide sequence: TGCGCCAGCAGCTTGGTAATCCAGGGTTGGAACACTGAAGCTTTCTTT. V and J are TRBV5-1 and TRBJ1-1; maybe TRBD1 (5 bases). The CDR3 runs 16 residues. V lost 0 bases and J lost 1, with 13 bases in between. The germline V gene encodes CDR1 SGHRS and CDR2 YFSETQ.